The TCR beta chain described here comes from a study of technical replicates of blood from a few donors. This table comes from immunoSEQ multiplex PCR, and its TCRdb copy is limited to in-frame clones, with some not included. The data show about 71,000 clones, approximately 97% seen once. The TCR comes from a human donor in good health. Sequences were obtained from T cells isolated from PBMCs.

The CDR3 reads CASSLARGDSYEQYF. The CDR3 DNA sequence: TGTGCCAGCAGCTTAGCCAGGGGGGACTCCTACGAGCAGTACTTC. This chain connects TRBV11-3 to TRBJ2-7, with a possible D match to TRBD1 (7 bases). V lost 1 base, J lost 0 bases, and 10 bases lay in between. The CDR3 length is 15 residues. Germline V lookup: CDR1 SGHNT, CDR2 YENEEA.